This T cell receptor (beta chain) was sequenced during a study of technical replicates of blood from several donors. Clones were read by immunoSEQ multiplex PCR, and TCRdb kept only the in-frame ones, dropping some. The sample lists 45,000 to 60,000 clones; about nine tenths were seen once. Germline assignment: CDR1 MNHNY and CDR2 SVGAGI (reference sequence). With V trimmed by 5 bases and J by 3 bases, 7 bases remained unmatched. The CDR3 loop spans 14 amino acids. The origin of this receptor is a human donor in good health. Some clones in this sample may be carry-over from other donors' samples. Source material: PBMCs. J is TRBJ2-7 and V is TRBV6-6; 7 bases line up with TRBD2. CDR3 protein: CASSHRLAGYEQYF. The CDR3 bases are TGTGCCAGCAGTCACCGACTAGCTGGCTACGAGCAGTACTTC.